The TCR beta chain described here comes from a study of CD8+CD57+ T cells in acquired aplastic anemia. Study information: Average DNA yield from sorted CD4+ and CD8+ cells was about 3 ug.

Details on this clonotype: Its antigen is currently unknown.

Genomic DNA acted as the template from which TCR beta VDJ combination and CDR3 sequence profiling were carried out. MiXCR, applied by TCRdb to the reads, yields one record per CDR3 protein. The table has hundreds of thousands of distinct CDR3 sequences, around 72% seen once. Study-level points and caveats: Roughly 29 was the count of CD8+ CDR3 sequences that patients shared with controls. In CD8+ cells, Simpson's diversity showed no significant difference between patients and controls.

Trimming removed 7 bases from V and 10 bases from J, with 20 bases in between. This CDR3 has 14 amino acids. The germline V gene has CDR1 SGHVS and CDR2 FQNEAQ. Sequences were obtained from sorted CD4+, CD8+, or CD8+CD57+ T cells (not recorded which) from PBMCs. The chain is built from TRBV7-8 and TRBJ2-1; D is possibly TRBD2 (5 bases). The TCR was taken from a human donor in good health, serving as a control. The CDR3 region has the DNA TGTGCCAGCAACCCGGGAACAGACCCACGAGAGCAGTTCTTC. Encoded protein: CASNPGTDPREQFF.